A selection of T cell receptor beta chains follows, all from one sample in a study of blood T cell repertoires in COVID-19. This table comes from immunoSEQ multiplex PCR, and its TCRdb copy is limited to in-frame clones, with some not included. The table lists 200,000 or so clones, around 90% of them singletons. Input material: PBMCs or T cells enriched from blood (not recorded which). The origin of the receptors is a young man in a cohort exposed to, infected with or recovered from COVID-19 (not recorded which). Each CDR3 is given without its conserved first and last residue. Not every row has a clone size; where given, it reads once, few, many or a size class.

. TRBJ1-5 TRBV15 ATSRVGYRGNQPQH
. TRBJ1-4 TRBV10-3 AISEGTGDYEKLF
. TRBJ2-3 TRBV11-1 ASSLGDRDHTDTQY
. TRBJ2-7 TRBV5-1 ASSRGLAGASEQY
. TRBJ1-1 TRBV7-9 ASSPDRGESTEAF
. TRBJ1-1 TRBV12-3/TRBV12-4 ASRLRGPEAF
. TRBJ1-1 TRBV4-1 ASSQERGTGGNTEAF
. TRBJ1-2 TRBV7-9 ASSPGTGPYGYT
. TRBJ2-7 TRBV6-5 ASSYFKDSSYEQY
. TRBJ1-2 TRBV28 ASSLWQGNYGYT
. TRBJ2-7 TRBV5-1 ASSLYSSYEQY
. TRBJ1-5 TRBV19 ASSTGELHQPQH
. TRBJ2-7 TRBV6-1 ASSECQGVIRGCYEQY
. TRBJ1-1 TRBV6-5 ASSKMNTEAF
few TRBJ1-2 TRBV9 ASSVGPSYNYGYT
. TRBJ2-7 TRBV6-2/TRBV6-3 ASSYSKYLAGENEQY
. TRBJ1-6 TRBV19 ASRQDRASNSPLH
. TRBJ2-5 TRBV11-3 ASSLALRGKETQY
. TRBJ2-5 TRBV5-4 ASSLGLALETQY
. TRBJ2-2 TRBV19 ASSPRDWNTGELF
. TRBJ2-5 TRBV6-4 ASSNDRGETQY